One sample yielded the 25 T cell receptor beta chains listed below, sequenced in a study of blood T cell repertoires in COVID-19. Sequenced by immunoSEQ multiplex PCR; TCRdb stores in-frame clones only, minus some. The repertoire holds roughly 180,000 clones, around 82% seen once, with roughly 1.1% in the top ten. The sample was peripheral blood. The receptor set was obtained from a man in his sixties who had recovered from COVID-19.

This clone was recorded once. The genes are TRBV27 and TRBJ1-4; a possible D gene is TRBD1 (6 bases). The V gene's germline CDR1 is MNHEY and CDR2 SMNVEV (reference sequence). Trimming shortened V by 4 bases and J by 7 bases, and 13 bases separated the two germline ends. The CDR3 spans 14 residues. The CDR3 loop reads CASSSGQFGEKLFF. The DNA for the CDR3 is TGTGCCAGCAGTTCCGGACAGTTCGGTGAAAAACTGTTTTTT. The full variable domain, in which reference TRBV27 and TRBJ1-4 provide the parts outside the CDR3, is EAQVTQNPRYLITVTGKKLTVTCSQNMNHEYMSWYRQDPGLGLRQIYYSMNVEVTDKGDVPEGYKVSRKEKRNFPLILESPSPNQTSLYFCASSSGQFGEKLFFGSGTQLSVL.

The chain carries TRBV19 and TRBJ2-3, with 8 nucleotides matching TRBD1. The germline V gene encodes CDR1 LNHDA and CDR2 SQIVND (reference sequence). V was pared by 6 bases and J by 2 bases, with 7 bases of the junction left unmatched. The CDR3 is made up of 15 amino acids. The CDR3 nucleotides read TGTGCCAGTAGGGACAGGGCTGGGGCCACAGATACGCAGTATTTT. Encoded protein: CASRDRAGATDTQYF.

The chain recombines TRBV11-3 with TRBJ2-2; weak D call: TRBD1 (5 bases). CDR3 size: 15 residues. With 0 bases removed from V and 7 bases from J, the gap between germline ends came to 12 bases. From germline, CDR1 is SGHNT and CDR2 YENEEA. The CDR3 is CASSLDKAGYGELFF. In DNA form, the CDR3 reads TGTGCCAGCAGCTTAGATAAGGCAGGGTACGGGGAGCTGTTTTTT.

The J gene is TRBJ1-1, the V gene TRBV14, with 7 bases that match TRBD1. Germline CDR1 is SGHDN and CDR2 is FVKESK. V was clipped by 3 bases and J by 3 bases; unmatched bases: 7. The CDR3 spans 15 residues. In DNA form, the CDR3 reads TGTGCCAGCAGCCAGTTACCGGGACAGTACACTGAAGCTTTCTTT. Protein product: CASSQLPGQYTEAFF.

CDR3 sequence: CASSWQGEETQYF. The DNA for the CDR3 is TGCGCCAGCAGCTGGCAGGGGGAAGAGACCCAGTACTTC. The chain combines TRBV5-1 with TRBJ2-5; 7 bases are a match to TRBD1. The CDR3 runs to 13 residues. The germline V gene has CDR1 SGHRS and CDR2 YFSETQ. J gave up 3 bases and V 3 bases, and 2 bases lay outside the gene matches. The full variable domain, in which reference TRBV5-1 and TRBJ2-5 provide the parts outside the CDR3, is KAGVTQTPRYLIKTRGQQVTLSCSPISGHRSVSWYQQTPGQGLQFLFEYFSETQRNKGNFPGRFSGRQFSNSRSEMNVSTLELGDSALYLCASSWQGEETQYFGPGTRLLVL.

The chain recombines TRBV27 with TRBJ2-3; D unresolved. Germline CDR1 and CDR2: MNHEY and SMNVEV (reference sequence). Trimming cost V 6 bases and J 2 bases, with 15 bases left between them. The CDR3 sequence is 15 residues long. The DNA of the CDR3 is TGTGCCAGCAGCACCTATGGTGTAGACACAGATACGCAGTATTTT. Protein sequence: CASSTYGVDTDTQYF.

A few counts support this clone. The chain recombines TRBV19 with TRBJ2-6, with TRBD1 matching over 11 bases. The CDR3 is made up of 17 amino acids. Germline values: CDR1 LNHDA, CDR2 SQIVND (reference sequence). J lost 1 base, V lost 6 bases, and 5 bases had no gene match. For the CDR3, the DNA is TGTGCCAGTAGGCCTGGACAGGGGGCTTCTGGGGCCAACGTCCTGACTTTC. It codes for CASRPGQGASGANVLTF.

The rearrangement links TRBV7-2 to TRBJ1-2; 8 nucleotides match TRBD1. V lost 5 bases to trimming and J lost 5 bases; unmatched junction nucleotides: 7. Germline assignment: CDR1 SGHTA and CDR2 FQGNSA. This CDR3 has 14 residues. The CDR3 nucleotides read TGTGCCAGCAGCCCAGGGGGCAGTCCGTATGGCTACACCTTC. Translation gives CASSPGGSPYGYTF.

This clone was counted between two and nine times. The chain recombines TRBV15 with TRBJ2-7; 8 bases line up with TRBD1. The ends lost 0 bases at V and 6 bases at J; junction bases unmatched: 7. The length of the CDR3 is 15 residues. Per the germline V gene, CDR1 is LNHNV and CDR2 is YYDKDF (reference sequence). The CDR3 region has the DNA TGTGCCACCAGCAGAGATCCGGGGACAGGAGGCGAGCAGTACTTC. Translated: CATSRDPGTGGEQYF.

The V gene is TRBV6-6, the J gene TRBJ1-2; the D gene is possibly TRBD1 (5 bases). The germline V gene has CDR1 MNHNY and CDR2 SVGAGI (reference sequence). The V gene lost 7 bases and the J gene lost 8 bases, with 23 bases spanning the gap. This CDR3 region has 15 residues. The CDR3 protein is CASNVAGTVSYGYTF. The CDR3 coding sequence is TGTGCCAGCAATGTAGCCGGGACTGTCTCCTACGGCTACACCTTC.

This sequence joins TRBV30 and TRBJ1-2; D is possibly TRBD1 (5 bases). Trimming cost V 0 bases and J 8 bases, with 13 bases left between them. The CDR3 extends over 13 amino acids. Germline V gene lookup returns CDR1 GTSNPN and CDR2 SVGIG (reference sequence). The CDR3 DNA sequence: TGTGCCTGGAGTGTACGGGGGGACGGAGGCTACACCTTC. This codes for CAWSVRGDGGYTF.

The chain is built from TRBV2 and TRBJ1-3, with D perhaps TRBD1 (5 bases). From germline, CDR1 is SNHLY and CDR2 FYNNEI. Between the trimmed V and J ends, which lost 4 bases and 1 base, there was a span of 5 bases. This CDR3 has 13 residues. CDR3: CASSAGSGNTIYF. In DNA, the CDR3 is TGTGCCAGCAGTGCAGGGTCTGGAAACACCATATATTTT.

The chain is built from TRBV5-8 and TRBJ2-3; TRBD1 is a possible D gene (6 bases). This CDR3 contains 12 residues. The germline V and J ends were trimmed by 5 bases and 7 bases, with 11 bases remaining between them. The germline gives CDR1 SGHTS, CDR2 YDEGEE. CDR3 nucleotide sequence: TGTGCCAGCAGTTACGGACAGAATACGCAGTATTTT. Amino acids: CASSYGQNTQYF.

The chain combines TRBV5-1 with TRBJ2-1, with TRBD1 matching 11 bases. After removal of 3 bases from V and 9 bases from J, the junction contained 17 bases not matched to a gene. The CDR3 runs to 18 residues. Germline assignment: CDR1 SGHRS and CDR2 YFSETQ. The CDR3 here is CASSYTPGTGGEKGEQFF. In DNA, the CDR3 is TGCGCCAGCAGCTACACTCCCGGGACAGGGGGGGAGAAAGGTGAGCAGTTCTTC. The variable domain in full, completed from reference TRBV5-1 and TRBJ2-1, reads KAGVTQTPRYLIKTRGQQVTLSCSPISGHRSVSWYQQTPGQGLQFLFEYFSETQRNKGNFPGRFSGRQFSNSRSEMNVSTLELGDSALYLCASSYTPGTGGEKGEQFFGPGTRLTVL.

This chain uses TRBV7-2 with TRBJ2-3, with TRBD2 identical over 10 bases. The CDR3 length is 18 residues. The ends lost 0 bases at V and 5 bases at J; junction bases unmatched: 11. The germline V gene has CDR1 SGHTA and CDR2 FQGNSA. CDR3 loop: CASSLAQERGGPRDTQYF. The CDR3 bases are TGTGCCAGCAGCTTAGCGCAAGAGCGGGGGGGCCCGCGAGATACGCAGTATTTT.

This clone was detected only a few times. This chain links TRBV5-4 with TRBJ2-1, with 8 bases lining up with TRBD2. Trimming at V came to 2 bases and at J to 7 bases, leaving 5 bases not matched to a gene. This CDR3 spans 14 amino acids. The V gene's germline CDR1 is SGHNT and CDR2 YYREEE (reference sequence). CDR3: CASSFGGAENEQFF. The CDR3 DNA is TGTGCCAGCAGCTTCGGGGGGGCGGAGAATGAGCAGTTCTTC.

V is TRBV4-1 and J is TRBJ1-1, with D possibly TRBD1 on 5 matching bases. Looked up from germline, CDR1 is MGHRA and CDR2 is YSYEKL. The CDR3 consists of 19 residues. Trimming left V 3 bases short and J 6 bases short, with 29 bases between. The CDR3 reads CASSQGQLTTDGMKAEAFF. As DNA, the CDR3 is TGCGCCAGCAGCCAGGGCCAACTTACGACAGACGGCATGAAGGCTGAAGCTTTCTTT.

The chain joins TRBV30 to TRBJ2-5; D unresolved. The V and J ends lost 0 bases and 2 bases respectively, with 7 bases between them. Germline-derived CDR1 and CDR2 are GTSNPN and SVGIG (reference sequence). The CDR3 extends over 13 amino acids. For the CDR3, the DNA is TGTGCCTGGAGTGTAAGGAGTCAAGAGACCCAGTACTTC. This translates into CAWSVRSQETQYF.

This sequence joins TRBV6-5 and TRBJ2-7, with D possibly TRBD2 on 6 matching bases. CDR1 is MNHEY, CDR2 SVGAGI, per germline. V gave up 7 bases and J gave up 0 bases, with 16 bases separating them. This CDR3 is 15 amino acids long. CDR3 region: CASIRGPGSSYEQYF. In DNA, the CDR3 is TGTGCCAGCATTAGGGGACCCGGGAGCTCCTACGAGCAGTACTTC.

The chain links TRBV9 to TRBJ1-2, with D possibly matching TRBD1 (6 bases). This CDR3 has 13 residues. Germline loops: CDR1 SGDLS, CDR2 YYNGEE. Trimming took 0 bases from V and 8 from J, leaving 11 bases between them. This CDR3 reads CASSVAERGGYTF. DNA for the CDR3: TGTGCCAGCAGCGTAGCGGAGAGGGGGGGCTACACCTTC.

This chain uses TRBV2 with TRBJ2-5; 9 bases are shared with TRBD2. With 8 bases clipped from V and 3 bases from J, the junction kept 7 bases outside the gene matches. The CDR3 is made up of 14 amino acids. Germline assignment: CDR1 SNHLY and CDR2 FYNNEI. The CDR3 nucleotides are TGTGCCAGCGATGCGGGACTAGCTAAAGAGACCCAGTACTTC. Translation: CASDAGLAKETQYF.

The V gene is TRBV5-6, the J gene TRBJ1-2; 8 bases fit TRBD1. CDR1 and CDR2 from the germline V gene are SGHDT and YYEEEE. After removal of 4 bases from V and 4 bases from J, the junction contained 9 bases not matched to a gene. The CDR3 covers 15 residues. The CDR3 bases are TGTGCCAGCAGCCGTATGACAGGGGTCGGCTATGGCTACACCTTC. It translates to CASSRMTGVGYGYTF.

CDR3 in DNA: TGTGCCACGGGAGACAGCGGAAACACCGGGGAGCTGTTTTTT. Residues: CATGDSGNTGELFF. The chain has TRBV10-3 and TRBJ2-2, with D possibly matching TRBD2 (6 bases). Germline V gene lookup returns CDR1 ENHRY and CDR2 SYGVKD. V lost 10 bases, J lost 2 bases, and 14 bases lay in between. This CDR3 has 14 amino acids.

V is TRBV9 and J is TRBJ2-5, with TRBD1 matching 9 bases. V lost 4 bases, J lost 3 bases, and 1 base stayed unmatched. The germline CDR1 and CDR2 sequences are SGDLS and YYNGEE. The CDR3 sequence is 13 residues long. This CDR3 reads CASSWDREETQYF. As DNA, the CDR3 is TGTGCCAGCAGCTGGGACAGGGAAGAGACCCAGTACTTC.

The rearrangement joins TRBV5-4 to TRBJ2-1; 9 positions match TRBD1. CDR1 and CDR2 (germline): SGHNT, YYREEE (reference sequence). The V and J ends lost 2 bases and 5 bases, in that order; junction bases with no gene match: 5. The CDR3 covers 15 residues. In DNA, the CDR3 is TGTGCCAGCAGCTTATACAGGGGGCCGGACAATGAGCAGTTCTTC. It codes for CASSLYRGPDNEQFF. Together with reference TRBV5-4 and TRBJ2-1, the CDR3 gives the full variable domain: ETGVTQSPTHLIKTRGQQVTLRCSSQSGHNTVSWYQQALGQGPQFIFQYYREEENGRGNFPPRFSGLQFPNYSSELNVNALELDDSALYLCASSLYRGPDNEQFFGPGTRLTVL.